These T cell receptor beta chains were read from a single sample in a study of Graves' ophthalmopathy and Graves' hyperthyroidism. MiXCR, run by TCRdb on the multiplex PCR reads, gives a single entry per CDR3 protein. Of roughly 160,000 distinct CDR3 sequences listed, 39% were seen once; the top ten hold less than 9.5%. The specimen sequenced was peripheral blood. These receptors were collected from a man under 40 with Graves' ophthalmopathy. CDR3s include the opening cysteine and the closing phenylalanine or tryptophan. A D gene is named only where the DNA matches it firmly. Some rows mark clone size as missing; the rest say once, few, many or name a class of expanded clone.

-,TRBD2,14,TRBV7-8,TRBJ2-7,CASKIGLARDEQYF,TGTGCCAGTAAGATCGGACTAGCGAGAGACGAGCAGTACTTC
-,TRBD2,15,TRBV6-1,TRBJ2-7,CASRPTSGSSYEQYF,TGTGCCAGCAGGCCAACTAGCGGGAGCTCCTACGAGCAGTACTTC
-,-,12,TRBV7-2,TRBJ1-2,CASSLARDGYTF,TGTGCCAGCAGCTTAGCACGGGACGGCTACACCTTC
many,TRBD1,13,TRBV20-1,TRBJ1-2,CSARRDRVYGYTF,TGCAGTGCTAGGAGGGACAGGGTGTATGGCTACACCTTC
many,-,15,TRBV28,TRBJ1-2,CATLGQQVSNYGYTF,TGTGCCACGCTTGGACAACAAGTGAGCAACTATGGCTACACCTTC
many,TRBD1,15,TRBV6-2/TRBV6-3,TRBJ2-7,CASSGLDRPTYEQYF,TGTGCCAGCAGTGGGCTGGACAGGCCCACCTACGAGCAGTACTTC
many,-,15,TRBV5-5,TRBJ1-5,CASSFTLGSNQPQHF,TGTGCCAGCAGCTTCACACTGGGCAGCAATCAGCCCCAGCATTTT
-,TRBD1,14,TRBV30,TRBJ2-7,CAWSTGQGDYEQYF,TGTGCCTGGAGTACGGGACAGGGGGACTACGAGCAGTACTTC
-,TRBD2,15,TRBV15,TRBJ2-2,CATRGLARNTGELFF,TGTGCCACCAGGGGACTAGCGCGGAACACCGGGGAGCTGTTTTTT
many,TRBD1,14,TRBV6-1,TRBJ2-7,CASSDTGGSYEQYF,TGTGCCAGCAGTGACACAGGGGGCTCCTACGAGCAGTACTTC